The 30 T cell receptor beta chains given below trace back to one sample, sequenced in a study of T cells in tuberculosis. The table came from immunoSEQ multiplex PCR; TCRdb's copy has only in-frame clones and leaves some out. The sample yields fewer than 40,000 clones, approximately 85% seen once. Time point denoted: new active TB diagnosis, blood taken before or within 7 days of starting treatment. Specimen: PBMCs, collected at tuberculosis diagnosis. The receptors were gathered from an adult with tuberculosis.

CDR3 in amino acids: CASSSAGGASNEQFF. CDR3 nucleotide sequence: TGTGCCAGCAGTTCCGCGGGAGGGGCCTCTAATGAGCAGTTCTTC. The V and J genes are TRBV6-5 and TRBJ2-1; 9 bases are shared with TRBD2. V was pared by 4 bases and J by 7 bases, with 8 bases of the junction left unmatched. The CDR3 is 15 residues long. Germline values: CDR1 MNHEY, CDR2 SVGAGI.

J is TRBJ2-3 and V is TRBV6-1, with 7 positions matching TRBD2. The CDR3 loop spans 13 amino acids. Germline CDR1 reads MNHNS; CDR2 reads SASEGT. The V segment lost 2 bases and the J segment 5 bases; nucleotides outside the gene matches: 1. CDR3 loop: CASSESGGDTQYF. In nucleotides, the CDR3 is TGTGCCAGCAGTGAATCGGGGGGAGATACGCAGTATTTT.

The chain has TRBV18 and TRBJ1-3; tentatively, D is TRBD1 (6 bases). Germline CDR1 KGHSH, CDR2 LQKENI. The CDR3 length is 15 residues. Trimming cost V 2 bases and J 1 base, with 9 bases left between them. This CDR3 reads CASSPIQGSGNTIYF. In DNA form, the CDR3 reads TGTGCCAGCTCACCAATACAGGGATCTGGAAACACCATATATTTT.

This chain's CDR3 is CASSLAQGIGTGELFF. CDR3 sequence (DNA): TGTGCCAGCAGCTTAGCACAGGGGATAGGCACCGGGGAGCTGTTTTTT. The chain carries TRBV7-9 and TRBJ2-2, with 7 bases that match TRBD1. The V gene's germline CDR1 is SEHNR and CDR2 FQNEAQ (reference sequence). Trimming cost V 0 bases and J 4 bases; bases outside gene matches: 5. This CDR3 is built from 16 residues.

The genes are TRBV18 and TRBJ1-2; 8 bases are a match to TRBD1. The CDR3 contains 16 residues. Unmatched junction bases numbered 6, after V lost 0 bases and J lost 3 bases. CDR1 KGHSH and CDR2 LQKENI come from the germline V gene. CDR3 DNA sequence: TGTGCCAGCTCACCACCGGAATCAGGGGGCTACTATGGCTACACCTTC. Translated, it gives CASSPPESGGYYGYTF.

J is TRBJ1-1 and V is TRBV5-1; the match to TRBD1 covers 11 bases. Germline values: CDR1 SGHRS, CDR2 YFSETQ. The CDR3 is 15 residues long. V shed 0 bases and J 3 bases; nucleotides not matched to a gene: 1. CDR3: CASSLGTGGYTEAFF. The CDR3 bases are TGCGCCAGCAGCTTGGGGACAGGGGGCTACACTGAAGCTTTCTTT. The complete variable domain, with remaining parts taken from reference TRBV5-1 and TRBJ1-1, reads KAGVTQTPRYLIKTRGQQVTLSCSPISGHRSVSWYQQTPGQGLQFLFEYFSETQRNKGNFPGRFSGRQFSNSRSEMNVSTLELGDSALYLCASSLGTGGYTEAFFGQGTRLTVV.

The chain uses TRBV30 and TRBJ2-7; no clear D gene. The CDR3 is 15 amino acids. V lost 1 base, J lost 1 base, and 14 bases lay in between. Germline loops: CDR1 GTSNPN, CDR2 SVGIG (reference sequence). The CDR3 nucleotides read TGTGCCTGGAGTGACCCCAGTCAGGCTTCCTACGAGCAGTACTTC. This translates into CAWSDPSQASYEQYF.

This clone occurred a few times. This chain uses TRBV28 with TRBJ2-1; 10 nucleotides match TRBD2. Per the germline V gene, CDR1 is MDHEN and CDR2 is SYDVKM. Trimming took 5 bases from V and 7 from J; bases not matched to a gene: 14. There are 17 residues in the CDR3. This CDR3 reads CASSPSPLAGDRNEQFF. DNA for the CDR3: TGTGCCAGCAGTCCCTCTCCCCTAGCGGGAGATAGAAATGAGCAGTTCTTC. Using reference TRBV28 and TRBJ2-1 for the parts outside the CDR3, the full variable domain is DVKVTQSSRYLVKRTGEKVFLECVQDMDHENMFWYRQDPGLGLRLIYFSYDVKMKEKGDIPEGYSVSREKKERFSLILESASTNQTSMYLCASSPSPLAGDRNEQFFGPGTRLTVL.

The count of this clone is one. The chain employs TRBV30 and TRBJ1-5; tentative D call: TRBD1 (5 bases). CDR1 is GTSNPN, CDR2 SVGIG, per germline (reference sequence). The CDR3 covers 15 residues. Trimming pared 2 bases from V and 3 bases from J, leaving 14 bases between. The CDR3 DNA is TGTGCCTGGAGTACTCCCGGGACTTTCAATCAGCCCCAGCATTTT. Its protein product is CAWSTPGTFNQPQHF.

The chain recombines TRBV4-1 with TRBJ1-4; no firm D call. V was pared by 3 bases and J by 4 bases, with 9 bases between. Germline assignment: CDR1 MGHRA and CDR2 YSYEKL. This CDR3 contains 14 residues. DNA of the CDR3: TGCGCCAGCAGCCAGGGCCGCGATAATGAAAAACTGTTTTTT. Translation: CASSQGRDNEKLFF.

CDR3 sequence reads: CASKERLTGTVLQFF. The CDR3 DNA reads TGTGCCAGCAAGGAAAGATTGACAGGGACCGTACTGCAGTTCTTC. The gene calls are TRBV2 and TRBJ2-1, with 7 bases lining up with TRBD1. Germline V CDR1 and CDR2: SNHLY, FYNNEI. This CDR3 contains 15 residues. V lost 7 bases and J lost 12; bases outside the gene matches: 18. The full variable domain, with the rest looked up from reference TRBV2 and TRBJ2-1, is EPEVTQTPSHQVTQMGQEVILRCVPISNHLYFYWYRQILGQKVEFLVSFYNNEISEKSEIFDDQFSVERPDGSNFTLKIRSTKLEDSAMYFCASKERLTGTVLQFFGPGTRLTVL.

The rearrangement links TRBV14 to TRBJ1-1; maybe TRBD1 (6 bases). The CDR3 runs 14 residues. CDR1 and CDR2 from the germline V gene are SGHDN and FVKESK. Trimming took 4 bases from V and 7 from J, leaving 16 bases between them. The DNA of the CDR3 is TGTGCCAGCAGCCCGGGGGGGCGGGGACATGAAGCTTTCTTT. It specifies CASSPGGRGHEAFF.

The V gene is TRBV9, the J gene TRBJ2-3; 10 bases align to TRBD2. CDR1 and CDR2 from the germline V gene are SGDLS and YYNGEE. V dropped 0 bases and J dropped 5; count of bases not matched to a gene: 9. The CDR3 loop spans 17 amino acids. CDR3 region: CASSVAISSGGGDTQYF. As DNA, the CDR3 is TGTGCCAGCAGCGTAGCCATCTCTAGCGGGGGTGGAGATACGCAGTATTTT.

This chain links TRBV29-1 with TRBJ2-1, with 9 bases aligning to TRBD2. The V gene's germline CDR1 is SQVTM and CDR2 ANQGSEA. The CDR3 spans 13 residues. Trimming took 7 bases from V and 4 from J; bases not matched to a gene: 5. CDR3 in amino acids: CSGSGGSYNEQFF. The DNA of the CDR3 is TGCAGCGGTAGCGGGGGCTCGTACAATGAGCAGTTCTTC.

The CDR3 here is CASSYGSYGYTF. The CDR3, as DNA: TGTGCCAGCAGTTACGGGAGTTATGGCTACACCTTC. This chain uses TRBV6-5 with TRBJ1-2; D unclear. CDR3 length: 12 amino acids. The V gene's germline CDR1 is MNHEY and CDR2 SVGAGI. V shed 2 bases and J shed 5 bases, with 6 bases lying between them.

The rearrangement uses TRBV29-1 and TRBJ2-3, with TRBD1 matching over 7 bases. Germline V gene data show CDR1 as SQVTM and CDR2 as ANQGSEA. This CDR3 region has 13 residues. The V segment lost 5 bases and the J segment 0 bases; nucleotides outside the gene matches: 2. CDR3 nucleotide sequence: TGCAGCGTTCGACAGGGAAGCACAGATACGCAGTATTTT. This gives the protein CSVRQGSTDTQYF.

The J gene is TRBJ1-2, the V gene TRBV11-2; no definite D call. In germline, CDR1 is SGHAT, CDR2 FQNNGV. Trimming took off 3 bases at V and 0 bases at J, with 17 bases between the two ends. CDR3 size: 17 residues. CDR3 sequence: CASSLGAVDLTNYGYTF. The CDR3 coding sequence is TGTGCCAGCAGCTTGGGAGCGGTGGACCTTACTAACTATGGCTACACCTTC.

The CDR3 bases are TGCGCCAGCAGGGGGCAGCTCATGAACACTGAAGCTTTCTTT. Its translation: CASRGQLMNTEAFF. V is TRBV4-1 and J is TRBJ1-1; a weak D match, TRBD1 (5 bases). Germline CDR1 is MGHRA and CDR2 is YSYEKL. Trimming removed 6 bases at V and 0 bases at J, with 11 bases between. The CDR3 sequence is 14 residues long.

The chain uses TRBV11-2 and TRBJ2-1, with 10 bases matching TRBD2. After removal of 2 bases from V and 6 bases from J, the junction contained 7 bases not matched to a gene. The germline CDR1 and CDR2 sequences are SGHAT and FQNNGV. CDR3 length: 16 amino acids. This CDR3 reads CASSLFSGTSVNEQFF. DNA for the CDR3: TGTGCCAGCAGCTTATTTTCCGGGACTAGCGTCAATGAGCAGTTCTTC.

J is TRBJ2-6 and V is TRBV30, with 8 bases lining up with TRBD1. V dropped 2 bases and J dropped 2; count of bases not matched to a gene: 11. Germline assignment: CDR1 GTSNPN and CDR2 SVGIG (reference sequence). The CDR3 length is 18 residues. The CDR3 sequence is CAWSLTGTGFAGANVLTF. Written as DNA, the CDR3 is TGTGCCTGGAGTCTAACCGGGACAGGTTTCGCTGGGGCCAACGTCCTGACTTTC.

The CDR3 DNA follows: TGTGCCAGTAGTATAACCAGCGGCGGTGAGCAGTTCTTC. As protein: CASSITSGGEQFF. V and J are TRBV19 and TRBJ2-1; the D gene is possibly TRBD2 (5 bases). The CDR3 spans 13 residues. The germline V gene has CDR1 LNHDA and CDR2 SQIVND (reference sequence). V lost 2 bases to trimming and J lost 9 bases, with 11 bases between them.

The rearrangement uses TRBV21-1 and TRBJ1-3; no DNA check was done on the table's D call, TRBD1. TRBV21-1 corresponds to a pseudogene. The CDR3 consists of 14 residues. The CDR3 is CASTPDSPGNTIYF. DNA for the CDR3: TGTGCCAGCACGCCGGACAGTCCTGGAAACACCATATATTTT.

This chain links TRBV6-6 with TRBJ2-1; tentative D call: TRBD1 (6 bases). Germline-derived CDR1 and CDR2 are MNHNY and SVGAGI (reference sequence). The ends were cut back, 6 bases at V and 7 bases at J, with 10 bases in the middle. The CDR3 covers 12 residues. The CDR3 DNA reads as TGTGCCAGCAGATTACAGGGTAATGAGCAGTTCTTC. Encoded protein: CASRLQGNEQFF.

CDR3 region: CSVLFGQEVNQPQHF. The CDR3 DNA follows: TGCAGCGTCTTGTTCGGACAGGAGGTAAATCAGCCCCAGCATTTT. The chain uses TRBV29-1 and TRBJ1-5; 7 bases agree with TRBD1. Trimming took 6 bases from V and 4 from J; bases not matched to a gene: 12. The CDR3 has 15 residues. CDR1 SQVTM and CDR2 ANQGSEA come from the germline V gene. The variable domain in full, with the rest retrieved from reference TRBV29-1 and TRBJ1-5, is SAVISQKPSRDICQRGTSLTIQCQVDSQVTMMFWYRQQPGQSLTLIATANQGSEATYESGFVIDKFPISRPNLTFSTLTVSNMSPEDSSIYLCSVLFGQEVNQPQHFGDGTRLSIL.

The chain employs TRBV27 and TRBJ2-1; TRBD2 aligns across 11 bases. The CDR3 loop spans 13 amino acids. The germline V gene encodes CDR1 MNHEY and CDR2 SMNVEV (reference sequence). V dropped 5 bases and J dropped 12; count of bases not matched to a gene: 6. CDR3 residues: CASSVAGGPRQFF. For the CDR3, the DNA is TGTGCCAGCAGTGTAGCGGGAGGGCCTCGGCAGTTCTTC.

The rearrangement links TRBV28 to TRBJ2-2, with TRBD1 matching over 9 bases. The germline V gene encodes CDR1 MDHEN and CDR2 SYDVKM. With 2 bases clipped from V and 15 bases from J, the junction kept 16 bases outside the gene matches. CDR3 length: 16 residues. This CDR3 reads CASSLLGQGWPPVMFF. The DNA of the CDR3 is TGTGCCAGCAGTTTACTGGGACAGGGTTGGCCCCCTGTGATGTTTTTT.

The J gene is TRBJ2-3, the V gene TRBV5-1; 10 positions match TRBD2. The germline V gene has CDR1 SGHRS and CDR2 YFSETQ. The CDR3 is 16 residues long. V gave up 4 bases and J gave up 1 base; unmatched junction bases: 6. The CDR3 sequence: CASSIPLAGGTDTQYF. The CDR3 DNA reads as TGCGCCAGCAGCATCCCCCTAGCGGGGGGCACAGATACGCAGTATTTT.

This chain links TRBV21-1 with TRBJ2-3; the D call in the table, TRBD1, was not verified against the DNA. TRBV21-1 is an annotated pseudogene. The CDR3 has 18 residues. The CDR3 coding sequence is TGTGCCAGCAGCAACCCCCGGGACAGGGGTTCTGGCACAGATACGCAGTATTTT. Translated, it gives CASSNPRDRGSGTDTQYF.

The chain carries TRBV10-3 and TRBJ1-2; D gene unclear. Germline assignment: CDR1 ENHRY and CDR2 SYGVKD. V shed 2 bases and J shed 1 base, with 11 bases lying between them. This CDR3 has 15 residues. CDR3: CAISEDANFNYGYTF. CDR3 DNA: TGTGCCATCAGTGAGGATGCGAACTTTAACTATGGCTACACCTTC.

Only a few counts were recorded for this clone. CDR3 loop: CASSYSDRGHSPLHF. CDR3 coding DNA: TGTGCCAGCAGTTACTCCGACAGGGGTCACTCACCCCTCCACTTT. The J gene is TRBJ1-6, the V gene TRBV6-5; TRBD1 agrees at 8 bases. CDR3 length: 15 amino acids. Germline V gene sequence: CDR1 MNHEY, CDR2 SVGAGI. Trimming removed 0 bases from V and 10 bases from J; junction bases left unmatched: 5.